This T cell receptor (beta chain) comes out of a study of tumor and adjacent non-tumor tissue in lung cancer. Study context: About 4.17 million productive TCRbeta reads were obtained per sample on average.

Comments on this clonotype: The antigen is undetermined.

TCRbeta libraries were built with three rounds of nested PCR, modified from ARM-PCR. TCRdb redid the calling of the multiplex PCR reads with MiXCR, one entry per CDR3 protein. This sample has approximately 110,000 distinct CDR3 sequences, with 75% found just once. The CDR3 is made up of 15 amino acids. V dropped 0 bases and J dropped 4 bases, with 15 bases sitting between them. Looked up from germline, CDR1 is DFQATT and CDR2 is SNEGSKA (reference sequence). RNA was extracted from bulk tissue without any cell sorting. General study points: Compared with tumor, normal lung showed significantly lower TCR diversity.

The V and J genes are TRBV20-1 and TRBJ1-1; possible D gene TRBD1, 6 bases. This receptor was obtained from a woman aged 60 to 75 with non-small cell lung cancer. Specimen: lung tumor tissue. CDR3 in DNA: TGCAGTGCTAGAGATCGGGCAGGGGAAGCCACTGAAGCTTTCTTT. This gives the protein CSARDRAGEATEAFF.